Following are 26 T cell receptor beta chains from one sample sequenced in a study of identical twins. Via MiXCR, TCRdb re-called the 5' RACE reads, giving one row per CDR3 protein. The sample yields 270,000 or so distinct CDR3 sequences, about 8.9% seen once. These records were also assigned to another study, of yellow fever vaccine responses in identical twins.

The sample comprised CD8+ T cells sorted from blood. The receptors shown here come from a woman aged 18-29 years in good health.

This clonotype was counted a few times. The V gene is TRBV27, the J gene TRBJ2-3; D unclear. There are 15 residues in the CDR3. In germline, CDR1 is MNHEY, CDR2 SMNVEV (reference sequence). V lost 6 bases and J lost 0, with 13 bases in between. The CDR3 sequence: CASSPEEDSTDTQYF. CDR3 coding DNA: TGTGCCAGCAGCCCAGAAGAAGATAGCACAGATACGCAGTATTTT.

The chain joins TRBV3-1 to TRBJ2-3; TRBD2 matches 13 bases. With 4 bases clipped from V and 9 bases from J, the junction kept 16 bases outside the gene matches. Germline V CDR1 and CDR2: LGHDT, YNNKEL (reference sequence). The CDR3 extends over 18 amino acids. The CDR3 loop reads CASSPLGVLAGGQWTQYF. As DNA, the CDR3 is TGTGCCAGCAGCCCACTGGGGGTACTAGCGGGGGGGCAGTGGACGCAGTATTTT.

This clonotype was found many times. The CDR3 loop reads CASSENLWAQQPQHF. CDR3 in DNA: TGTGCCAGCAGTGAAAATCTCTGGGCTCAACAGCCCCAGCATTTT. The chain links TRBV6-1 to TRBJ1-5; D unclear. This CDR3 comprises 15 residues. Deletions cut 2 bases from V and 7 bases from J, with 15 bases between. The germline gives CDR1 MNHNS, CDR2 SASEGT.

In this sample, this clonotype turned up a few times. Here the CDR3 DNA reads TGTGCCAGCGCCTCGTACGGGGAGCTGTTTTTT. This sequence encodes CASASYGELFF. V usage is TRBV25-1 and J usage is TRBJ2-2; D not certain. Trimming took off 8 bases at V and 7 bases at J, with 8 bases between the two ends. Per germline, CDR1 MGHDK and CDR2 SYGVNS. This CDR3 comprises 11 residues.

The rearrangement uses TRBV30 and TRBJ2-1; tentatively, D is TRBD2 (5 bases). Germline V gene lookup returns CDR1 GTSNPN and CDR2 SVGIG (reference sequence). CDR3 length equals 13 residues. Trimming pared 0 bases from V and 6 bases from J, leaving 9 bases between. CDR3 nucleotide sequence: TGTGCCTGGAGTGTGGGAGAGAGCAATGAGCAGTTCTTC. This codes for CAWSVGESNEQFF.

This clonotype was seen more than once but under ten times. The chain links TRBV2 to TRBJ2-1; 7 bases match TRBD2. Germline V CDR1 and CDR2: SNHLY, FYNNEI. The CDR3 sequence is 13 residues long. V dropped 9 bases and J dropped 7; count of bases not matched to a gene: 9. The DNA for the CDR3 is TGTGCCAGTTTTTTCGGGGAGGGGAATGAGCAGTTCTTC. Encoded protein: CASFFGEGNEQFF.

This clonotype was seen ten or more times. The chain uses TRBV28 and TRBJ2-7, with TRBD1 matching 8 bases. This CDR3 has 14 residues. Trimming removed 6 bases from V and 2 bases from J; junction bases left unmatched: 6. CDR1 is MDHEN and CDR2 is SYDVKM in the germline V gene. The CDR3 coding sequence is TGTGCCAGCAGCGCCGGGACAGGAACCTACGAGCAGTACTTC. The encoded protein is CASSAGTGTYEQYF. The full variable domain, rest sourced from reference TRBV28 and TRBJ2-7, is DVKVTQSSRYLVKRTGEKVFLECVQDMDHENMFWYRQDPGLGLRLIYFSYDVKMKEKGDIPEGYSVSREKKERFSLILESASTNQTSMYLCASSAGTGTYEQYFGPGTRLTVT.

This chain uses TRBV28 with TRBJ2-7; maybe TRBD2 (5 bases). Deletions cut 8 bases from V and 4 bases from J, with 6 bases between. The CDR3 sequence is 10 residues long. Germline V CDR1 and CDR2: MDHEN, SYDVKM. In DNA form, the CDR3 reads TGTGCCAGCGAGGGTTACGAGCAGTACTTC. This translates into CASEGYEQYF. The full variable domain, rest sourced from reference TRBV28 and TRBJ2-7, is DVKVTQSSRYLVKRTGEKVFLECVQDMDHENMFWYRQDPGLGLRLIYFSYDVKMKEKGDIPEGYSVSREKKERFSLILESASTNQTSMYLCASEGYEQYFGPGTRLTVT.

This clonotype was observed a handful of times. This chain uses TRBV5-1 with TRBJ2-2, with 9 bases lining up with TRBD1. V lost 3 bases and J lost 7; bases outside the gene matches: 13. The CDR3 has 17 residues. CDR1 is SGHRS and CDR2 is YFSETQ in the germline V gene. The CDR3 DNA is TGCGCCAGCAGCTCAGAACCGGGACAGGGTGATCACGGGGAGCTGTTTTTT. Translation: CASSSEPGQGDHGELFF.

Ten or more counts support this clonotype. The genes are TRBV29-1 and TRBJ2-7, with a tentative D call TRBD1 (5 bases). CDR1 SQVTM and CDR2 ANQGSEA come from the germline V gene. Between the trimmed V and J ends, which lost 6 bases and 3 bases, there was a span of 21 bases. The CDR3 is made up of 15 amino acids. CDR3 DNA: TGCAGCGTCTCGACAGACCAGAACTTCGACTACGAGCAGTACTTC. Translation: CSVSTDQNFDYEQYF.

This clonotype was observed at least ten times. The gene calls are TRBV4-3 and TRBJ2-5; D is unclear. CDR1 is LGHNA, CDR2 YSLEER, per germline. The CDR3 consists of 14 residues. Trimming took off 1 base at V and 3 bases at J, with 9 bases between the two ends. The CDR3 is CASSQGSDKETQYF. CDR3 sequence (DNA): TGCGCCAGCAGCCAAGGGTCAGATAAAGAGACCCAGTACTTC.

In this sample, this clonotype turned up many times. This chain connects TRBV29-1 to TRBJ2-1, with TRBD1 matching over 10 bases. Germline lookup yields CDR1 SQVTM and CDR2 ANQGSEA. The CDR3 length is 16 residues. V lost 1 base to trimming and J lost 8 bases; unmatched junction nucleotides: 11. CDR3 sequence: CSVEATDRGGTDEQFF. In DNA, the CDR3 is TGCAGCGTTGAAGCTACGGACAGGGGGGGGACCGATGAGCAGTTCTTC.

This chain joins TRBV27 and TRBJ2-3, with D hard to call. The CDR3 has 11 amino acids. Germline loops: CDR1 MNHEY, CDR2 SMNVEV (reference sequence). The V end was cut by 7 bases, the J end by 5 bases, with 7 bases between. This chain's CDR3 is CASIGRDTQYF. CDR3 sequence (DNA): TGTGCCAGCATAGGCAGAGATACGCAGTATTTT.

This clonotype was counted only a few times. The chain couples TRBV20-1 to TRBJ2-3; 9 nucleotides agree with TRBD2. V shed 2 bases and J 3 bases; nucleotides not matched to a gene: 6. The CDR3 is 15 residues long. Germline V gene sequence: CDR1 DFQATT, CDR2 SNEGSKA (reference sequence). For the CDR3, the DNA is TGCAGTGCTAGAAACTTAGCGGGAGAAACAGATACGCAGTATTTT. Translating it yields CSARNLAGETDTQYF.

There are a few counts of this clonotype. J is TRBJ2-3 and V is TRBV7-9; no reliable D call. Germline loops: CDR1 SEHNR, CDR2 FQNEAQ (reference sequence). The CDR3 has 14 residues. The V end lost 1 base, the J end lost 0 bases, and 5 bases lay between the germline ends. The chain's CDR3 is CASSLELSTDTQYF. Here the CDR3 DNA reads TGTGCCAGCAGCTTAGAACTTAGCACAGATACGCAGTATTTT.

This clonotype appeared many times. V and J are TRBV27 and TRBJ2-7; 9 positions agree with TRBD1. The germline V gene has CDR1 MNHEY and CDR2 SMNVEV (reference sequence). V shed 4 bases, J shed 1 base, and the junction held 8 bases outside the gene matches. CDR3 length: 16 residues. CDR3 sequence: CASSSGTGSRSYEQYF. In DNA, the CDR3 is TGTGCCAGCAGTTCGGGGACAGGGTCAAGGTCCTACGAGCAGTACTTC.

This clonotype was observed many times. V usage is TRBV27 and J usage is TRBJ1-6; no firm D call. The germline V gene has CDR1 MNHEY and CDR2 SMNVEV (reference sequence). V shed 6 bases and J shed 0 bases, with 3 bases lying between them. The CDR3 consists of 13 residues. The CDR3 sequence is CASSSSYNSPLHF. The CDR3 DNA reads as TGTGCCAGCAGCAGCTCCTATAATTCACCCCTCCACTTT.

Details on this clonotype: A much larger clone is a single base away; this may be a read error. CDR3 in DNA: TGTGCCAGCAGTCCTCGGGAGATAGGAGAGACCCAGTACTTC. Protein sequence: CASSPREIGETQYF. The chain employs TRBV12-3 or TRBV12-4 and TRBJ2-5; TRBD2 is a possible D gene (6 bases). The CDR3 has 14 amino acids. The germline V and J ends were trimmed by 5 bases and 4 bases, with 14 bases remaining between them.

This clonotype has a handful of counts. The chain employs TRBV29-1 and TRBJ2-1; 8 bases are a match to TRBD1. The CDR3 is 14 amino acids. Germline V lookup: CDR1 SQVTM, CDR2 ANQGSEA. The trim removed 6 bases at V and 6 bases at J, leaving 10 bases unmatched. The CDR3, as DNA: TGCAGCGTAGACATGACAGGGGCGGGCAATGAGCAGTTCTTC. This sequence encodes CSVDMTGAGNEQFF.

This clonotype came up many times. The chain links TRBV12-3 or TRBV12-4 to TRBJ2-2; D ambiguous. CDR3 length: 14 amino acids. The ends were cut back, 10 bases at V and 0 bases at J, with 12 bases in the middle. CDR3 in DNA: TGTGCCAACGCCAACACTGCGAACACCGGGGAGCTGTTTTTT. As protein: CANANTANTGELFF.

This clonotype appeared a few times. This chain uses TRBV13 with TRBJ2-1; the D is unclear. The CDR3 contains 18 residues. The V end lost 0 bases, the J end lost 6 bases, and 21 bases lay between the germline ends. The germline gives CDR1 PRHDT, CDR2 FYEKMQ (reference sequence). The CDR3 bases are TGTGCCAGCAGCTTAGGGAGGAGAGGACCAACCCCTCTCAATGAGCAGTTCTTC. Protein product: CASSLGRRGPTPLNEQFF.

The chain joins TRBV20-1 to TRBJ2-7, with 7 nucleotides matching TRBD1. Per germline, CDR1 DFQATT and CDR2 SNEGSKA (reference sequence). The CDR3 has 16 residues. J gave up 1 base and V 1 base, and 10 bases lay outside the gene matches. The CDR3, as DNA: TGCAGTGCTAGAGCCGGGACAGCTTTCATATCCTACGAGCAGTACTTC. It is translated as CSARAGTAFISYEQYF.

The rearrangement links TRBV6-1 to TRBJ1-1; D is uncertain. There are 13 residues in the CDR3. V lost 7 bases and J 0 bases, leaving 9 bases between the germline ends. The germline CDR1 and CDR2 sequences are MNHNS and SASEGT. CDR3 sequence (DNA): TGTGCCAGCATAGCTGAGATGAACACTGAAGCTTTCTTT. Translation gives CASIAEMNTEAFF.

V usage is TRBV4-3 and J usage is TRBJ2-1, with 14 positions matching TRBD2. The CDR3 length is 18 residues. The ends lost 3 bases at V and 3 bases at J; junction bases unmatched: 7. Germline lookup yields CDR1 LGHNA and CDR2 YSLEER. The CDR3 sequence is CASSHTGTSGSVYNEQFF. The CDR3 nucleotides read TGCGCCAGCAGCCATACCGGGACTAGCGGGAGTGTCTACAATGAGCAGTTCTTC.

This clonotype was counted only a few times. The genes are TRBV5-6 and TRBJ2-7, with a tentative D call TRBD1 (6 bases). The V gene's germline CDR1 is SGHDT and CDR2 YYEEEE. Trimming stripped 2 bases from V and 2 bases from J, with 11 bases between. The CDR3 totals 14 residues. Here the CDR3 reads CASSLLQGPYEQYF. Written as DNA, the CDR3 is TGTGCCAGCAGCTTATTACAGGGCCCCTACGAGCAGTACTTC. Variable domain in full (rest from reference TRBV5-6 and TRBJ2-7): DAGVTQSPTHLIKTRGQQVTLRCSPKSGHDTVSWYQQALGQGPQFIFQYYEEEERQRGNFPDRFSGHQFPNYSSELNVNALLLGDSALYLCASSLLQGPYEQYFGPGTRLTVT.

Ten or more counts support this clonotype. The chain couples TRBV27 to TRBJ1-6, with D perhaps TRBD1 (6 bases). V lost 7 bases to trimming and J lost 2 bases, with 15 bases between them. From germline, CDR1 is MNHEY and CDR2 SMNVEV (reference sequence). This CDR3 comprises 16 residues. The CDR3 DNA reads TGTGCCAGCAAGCCGACAGGACTGACCTATAATTCACCCCTCCACTTT. It is translated as CASKPTGLTYNSPLHF.